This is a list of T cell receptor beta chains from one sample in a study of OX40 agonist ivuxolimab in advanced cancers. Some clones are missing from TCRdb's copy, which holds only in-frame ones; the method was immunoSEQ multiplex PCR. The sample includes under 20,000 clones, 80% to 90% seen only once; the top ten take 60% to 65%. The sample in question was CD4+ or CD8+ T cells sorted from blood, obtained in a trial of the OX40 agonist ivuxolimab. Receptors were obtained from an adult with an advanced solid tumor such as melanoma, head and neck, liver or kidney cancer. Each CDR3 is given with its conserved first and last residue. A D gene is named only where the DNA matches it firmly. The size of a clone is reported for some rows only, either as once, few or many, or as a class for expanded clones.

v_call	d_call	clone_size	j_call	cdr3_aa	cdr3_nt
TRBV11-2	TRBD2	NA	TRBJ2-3	CASSLMTSGGLTDTQYF	TGTGCCAGCAGCTTAATGACAAGCGGGGGACTCACAGATACGCAGTATTTT
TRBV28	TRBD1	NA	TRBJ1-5	CASSGLDREGQPQHF	TGTGCCAGCAGTGGGTTGGACAGGGAAGGTCAGCCCCAGCATTTT
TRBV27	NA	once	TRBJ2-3	CASSFIGVDTQYF	TGTGCCAGCAGCTTCATCGGGGTTGATACGCAGTATTTT
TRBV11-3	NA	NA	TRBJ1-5	CASSLDLGGAQHF	TGTGCCAGCAGCTTAGATCTGGGGGGGGCCCAGCATTTT
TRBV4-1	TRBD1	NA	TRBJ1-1	CASSQDPGTGGTEAFF	TGCGCCAGCAGCCAAGACCCCGGGACAGGGGGCACTGAAGCTTTCTTT
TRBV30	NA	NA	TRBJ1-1	CAWSAWGGDTEAFF	TGTGCCTGGAGTGCCTGGGGGGGGGACACTGAAGCTTTCTTT
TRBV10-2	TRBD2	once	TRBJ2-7	CASSEFTGLPYEQYF	TGCGCCAGCAGTGAGTTTACGGGACTACCCTACGAGCAGTACTTC
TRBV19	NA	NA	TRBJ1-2	CASSKTVNYGYTF	TGTGCCAGTAGCAAGACTGTTAACTATGGCTACACCTTC
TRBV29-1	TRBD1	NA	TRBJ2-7	CSATGASLYEQYF	TGCAGCGCAACAGGGGCGAGTTTGTACGAGCAGTACTTC
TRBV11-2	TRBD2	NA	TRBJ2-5	CASSLDLAGDMDF	TGTGCCAGCAGCTTAGACCTAGCGGGGGACATGGACTTC
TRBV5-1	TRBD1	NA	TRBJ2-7	CASSLAGGSYEQYF	TGCGCCAGCAGCTTGGCAGGGGGCTCCTACGAGCAGTACTTC
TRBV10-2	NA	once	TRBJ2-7	CASSEGPTTYEQYF	TGCGCCAGCAGTGAAGGGCCTACCACCTACGAGCAGTACTTC
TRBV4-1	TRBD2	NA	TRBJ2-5	CASSQEGPGGQETQYF	TGCGCCAGCAGCCAAGAGGGTCCGGGAGGGCAAGAGACCCAGTACTTC
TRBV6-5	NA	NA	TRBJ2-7	CASSYGGLDEQYF	TGTGCCAGCAGTTACGGGGGGCTCGACGAGCAGTACTTC
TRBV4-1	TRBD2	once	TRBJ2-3	CASSSTGTSGYTDTQYF	TGCGCCAGCAGCTCAACCGGGACTAGCGGGTACACAGATACGCAGTATTTT
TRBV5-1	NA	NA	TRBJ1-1	CASSLRGGTEAFF	TGCGCCAGCAGCCTGAGGGGTGGCACTGAAGCTTTCTTT
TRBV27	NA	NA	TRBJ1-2	CASRSTDSYAVYYGYTF	TGTGCCAGCAGATCAACGGACAGCTACGCGGTGTACTATGGCTACACCTTC
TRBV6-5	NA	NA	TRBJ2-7	CASGGGQYF	TGTGCCAGCGGAGGAGGGCAGTACTTC
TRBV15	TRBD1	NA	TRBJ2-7	CATSRDHKKPGGTYEQYF	TGTGCCACCAGCAGAGATCATAAGAAACCAGGGGGTACCTACGAGCAGTACTTC
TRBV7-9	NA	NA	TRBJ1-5	CASSLGSQPQHF	TGTGCCAGCAGCTTAGGAAGTCAGCCCCAGCATTTT
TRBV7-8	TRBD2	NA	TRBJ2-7	CASSLPNSGDPYEQYF	TGTGCCAGCAGCTTACCGAACAGCGGGGACCCCTACGAGCAGTACTTC
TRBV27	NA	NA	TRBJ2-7	CASSLGGGTYEQYF	TGTGCCAGCAGTCTAGGTGGGGGTACCTACGAGCAGTACTTC
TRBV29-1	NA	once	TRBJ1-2	CSVQGSVYGYTF	TGCAGCGTACAGGGTTCTGTCTATGGCTACACCTTC
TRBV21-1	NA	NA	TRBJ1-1	CASSSPGGGAFF	TGTGCCAGCAGCAGTCCGGGGGGAGGAGCTTTCTTT
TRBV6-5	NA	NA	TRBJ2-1	CASSYEIGVDEQFF	TGTGCCAGCAGTTACGAGATCGGGGTGGATGAGCAGTTCTTC
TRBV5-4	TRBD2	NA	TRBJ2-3	CASSPVGLAATDTQYF	TGTGCCAGCAGCCCGGTGGGACTAGCGGCCACAGATACGCAGTATTTT
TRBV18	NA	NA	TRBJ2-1	CASSPPNGYNEQFF	TGTGCCAGCTCACCACCGAACGGTTACAATGAGCAGTTCTTC
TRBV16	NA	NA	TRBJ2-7	CASSQSKKNEQYF	TGTGCCAGCAGCCAATCCAAAAAGAACGAGCAGTACTTC
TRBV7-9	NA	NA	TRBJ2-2	CASSLDVTRNTGELFF	TGTGCCAGCAGCTTAGACGTGACTCGCAACACCGGGGAGCTGTTTTTT
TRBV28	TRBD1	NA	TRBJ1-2	CASSFFFAGQGVMGGYTF	TGTGCCAGCAGTTTTTTCTTCGCGGGACAGGGGGTCATGGGTGGCTACACCTTC
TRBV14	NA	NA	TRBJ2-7	CASSQVGGAWGEQYF	TGTGCCAGCAGCCAAGTAGGCGGGGCATGGGGCGAGCAGTACTTC
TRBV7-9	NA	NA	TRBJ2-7	CASSLAGPDYEQYF	TGTGCCAGCAGCTTAGCGGGCCCAGACTACGAGCAGTACTTC
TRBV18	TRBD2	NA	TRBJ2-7	CASSRGTSGSYEQYF	TGTGCCAGCTCACGTGGGACTAGCGGCTCCTACGAGCAGTACTTC
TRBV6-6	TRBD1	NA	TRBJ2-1	CASSYSTGFAEQFF	TGTGCCAGCAGTTACTCGACAGGGTTCGCTGAGCAGTTCTTC
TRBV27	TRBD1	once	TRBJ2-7	CASSAGTGGYEQYF	TGTGCCAGCAGTGCCGGGACAGGGGGCTACGAGCAGTACTTC
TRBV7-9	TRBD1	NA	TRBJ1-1	CASSLGTGVNTEAFF	TGTGCCAGCAGCTTAGGGACAGGGGTGAACACTGAAGCTTTCTTT
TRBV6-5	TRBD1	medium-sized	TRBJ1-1	CASYDTTGVNTEAFF	TGTGCCAGTTACGACACAACAGGGGTGAACACTGAAGCTTTCTTT
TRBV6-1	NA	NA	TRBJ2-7	CASRQLVTYEQYF	TGTGCCAGCAGACAACTAGTTACCTACGAGCAGTACTTC
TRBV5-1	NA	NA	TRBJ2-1	CASSLTGFEQFF	TGCGCCAGCAGCTTAACAGGGTTTGAGCAGTTCTTC
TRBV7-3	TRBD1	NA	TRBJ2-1	CASSPERWDRGLNEQFF	TGTGCCAGCAGCCCCGAGAGGTGGGACAGGGGGCTGAATGAGCAGTTCTTC